This section outlines one T cell receptor (beta chain) sequence together with its context. The CDR3 is 14 amino acids. V shed 6 bases, J shed 2 bases, and the junction held 5 bases outside the gene matches. RNA, at about 0.5 to 1 ug, was reverse transcribed with random hexamers. TCRdb analysed the immunoSEQ multiplex PCR reads with MiXCR anew, one entry per CDR3 protein. The sample carries hundreds of thousands of distinct CDR3 sequences, approximately 95% recorded once. The data are from a study of CD8 T cells in Susac syndrome. The V and J genes are TRBV12-3 or TRBV12-4 and TRBJ2-3; 7 bases align to TRBD1. The sequencing input was CD4+ T cells from PBMCs. This TCR was recovered from a human donor with multiple sclerosis. The CDR3 coding sequence is TGTGCCAGCAGATACGGGACAGTCACAGATACGCAGTATTTT. It specifies CASRYGTVTDTQYF.